This TCR beta chain was recorded in a study of cytomegalovirus exposure and HLA in healthy donors. The overall study: About 80 million unique TCR sequences came from HLA-typed donors in an early release.

A note on this clone: What it binds is unknown.

It was with 60 Vbeta and 13 Jbeta primers that the PCR ran. Some clones are missing from TCRdb's copy, which holds only in-frame ones; the method was immunoSEQ multiplex PCR. The table shows approximately 150,000 clones, with over 75% occurring only once. The CDR3 contains 16 residues. Unmatched junction bases numbered 10, after V lost 1 base and J lost 7 bases. Germline V gene sequence: CDR1 SGDLS, CDR2 YYNGEE. Study findings and constraints: Donors were assumed by presence/absence analyses to have roughly uniform sequencing depth.

Material: PBMCs. This TCR came from a woman aged 25 to 39 in good health and CMV-seronegative. This chain joins TRBV9 and TRBJ2-1, with 8 positions matching TRBD1. The CDR3 bases are TGTGCCAGCAGCGTACGAAGGGACAGGTGGGGGAATGAGCAGTTCTTC. Translated: CASSVRRDRWGNEQFF. Supplemented by reference TRBV9 and TRBJ2-1, the full variable domain reads DSGVTQTPKHLITATGQRVTLRCSPRSGDLSVYWYQQSLDQGLQFLIQYYNGEERAKGNILERFSAQQFPDLHSELNLSSLELGDSALYFCASSVRRDRWGNEQFFGPGTRLTVL.